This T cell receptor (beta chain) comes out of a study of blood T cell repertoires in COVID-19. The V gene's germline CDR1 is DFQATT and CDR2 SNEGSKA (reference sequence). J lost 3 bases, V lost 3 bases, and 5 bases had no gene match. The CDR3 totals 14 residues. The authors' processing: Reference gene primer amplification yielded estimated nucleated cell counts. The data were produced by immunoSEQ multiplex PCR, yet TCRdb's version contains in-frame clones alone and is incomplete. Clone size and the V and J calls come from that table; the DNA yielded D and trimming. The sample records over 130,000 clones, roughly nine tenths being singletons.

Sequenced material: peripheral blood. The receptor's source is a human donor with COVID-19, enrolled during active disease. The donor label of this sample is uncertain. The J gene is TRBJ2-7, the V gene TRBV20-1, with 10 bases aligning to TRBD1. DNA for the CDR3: TGCAGTGCTAGTAGCTGGGACAGGGGCTACGAGCAGTACTTC. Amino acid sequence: CSASSWDRGYEQYF.